This T cell receptor (beta chain) was profiled in a study of cytomegalovirus exposure and HLA in healthy donors. The CDR3 is 16 residues long. After removal of 4 bases from V and 4 bases from J, the junction contained 8 bases not matched to a gene. Per the germline V gene, CDR1 is SNHLY and CDR2 is FYNNEI. The PCR used 60 Vbeta and 13 Jbeta primers. Method: immunoSEQ multiplex PCR; TCRdb's copy keeps in-frame clones and lacks some. Seen here are about 130,000 clones, roughly 8.3% observed once, and the top ten hold around 5.5%. This clone has only a few counts. V gene TRBV2 combines with J gene TRBJ2-5, with 11 bases lining up with TRBD2. This clonotype originated in a man between 35 and 55 years old in good health and CMV-seronegative. Specimen: PBMCs. CDR3 nucleotides: TGTGCCAGCAGTGCCCTAACTAGCGGGGGACGAGAGACCCAGTACTTC. This codes for CASSALTSGGRETQYF.